This TCR beta chain was obtained from a study of T cell changes during pregnancy in multiple sclerosis. In its sample, this clone was seen once. Assay used: immunoSEQ multiplex PCR; TCRdb lists only in-frame clones, some missing. The sample yields 60,000 or so clones, 91% seen once. This TCR was sampled from a female donor with multiple sclerosis, enrolled in a pregnancy study. Source: peripheral blood, taken before pregnancy.

The CDR3 DNA sequence: TGTGCCAGCAGCCCAACAACCACAGGGAACACTGAAGCTTTCTTT. Protein product: CASSPTTTGNTEAFF. The chain couples TRBV7-6 to TRBJ1-1; the D gene is possibly TRBD1 (5 bases). V shed 5 bases and J shed 1 base, with 14 bases lying between them. The CDR3 sequence is 15 residues long. Germline loops: CDR1 SGHVS, CDR2 FNYEAQ.